This T cell receptor (beta chain) is drawn from a study of control samples from healthy donors and cancer patients. V gave up 6 bases and J gave up 4 bases, with 12 bases separating them. The CDR3 is 13 residues long. Germline-derived CDR1 and CDR2 are MNHEY and SMNVEV (reference sequence). Only in-frame clones appear in the TCRdb table, and some are missing; sequencing was by immunoSEQ multiplex PCR. The sample consists of fewer than 200,000 clones, 80% to 95% of them appearing once. The sequence came from a woman aged 60-75 years in good health. Sequencing was done on a sample of blood. The chain recombines TRBV27 with TRBJ1-2; D perhaps matches TRBD1 (5 bases). DNA of the CDR3: TGTGCCAGCAGAGCCGGGGGAGGCTATGGCTACACCTTC. It specifies CASRAGGGYGYTF.